These 4 T cell receptor beta chains came from one sample sequenced in a study of post-analysis software for immune sequencing data. Tagging with unique molecular identifiers was a feature of the TCR beta cDNA libraries. TCRdb re-called the PCR reads with MiXCR, one entry per CDR3 protein. The sample contains about 800,000 distinct CDR3 sequences, 25% to 30% of which appear only once. Study-wide results and limits: There were several TRBV segments more frequent in patients than controls, and TRBV5-6, TRBV5-1 and TRBV20-1 were among them.

Their specific antigens are unknown. Sequenced material: blood. All receptors come from a girl aged 10 to 17 with multiple sclerosis.

This clonotype was seen a few times. The CDR3 bases are TGTGCCAGCCGGGGCAGAACGCCCTCTGGGGCCAACGTCCTGACTTTC. This gives the protein CASRGRTPSGANVLTF. This chain connects TRBV27 to TRBJ2-6; D may be TRBD1 or TRBD2 (5 bases each). Germline V CDR1 and CDR2: MNHEY, SMNVEV (reference sequence). The CDR3 is 16 residues long. V was trimmed by 8 bases and J by 0 bases, leaving 14 bases between them.

This clonotype has a handful of counts. The chain is built from TRBV20-1 and TRBJ2-3; tentatively, D is TRBD1 or TRBD2 (5 bases each). CDR1 and CDR2 from the germline V gene are DFQATT and SNEGSKA (reference sequence). The CDR3 consists of 15 residues. The ends were cut back, 5 bases at V and 6 bases at J, with 21 bases in the middle. CDR3 amino acids: CSARPTGTAPDTQYF. Written as DNA, the CDR3 is TGCAGTGCTCGCCCCACCGGGACGGCGCCCGATACGCAGTATTTT.

This clonotype turned up a few times. V and J are TRBV20-1 and TRBJ2-7; D may be TRBD1 (6 bases). Trimming stripped 6 bases from V and 9 bases from J, with 27 bases between. The germline V gene has CDR1 DFQATT and CDR2 SNEGSKA (reference sequence). This CDR3 region has 15 residues. Here the CDR3 DNA reads TGCAGTGCCGTCCCCCGGGACACTCTCCCAGCCGGGCAGTACTTC. This gives the protein CSAVPRDTLPAGQYF.

The chain recombines TRBV28 with TRBJ1-1, with 7 bases identical to TRBD1. V trimming: 4 bases; J trimming: 1 base; junction bases outside the gene matches: 6. In germline, CDR1 is MDHEN, CDR2 SYDVKM. This CDR3 comprises 15 residues. CDR3 sequence: CASSSAGTANTEAFF. The CDR3 bases are TGTGCCAGCAGTTCGGCCGGGACAGCGAACACTGAAGCTTTCTTT.